These T cell receptor beta chains were read from a single sample in a study of blood T cell repertoires in COVID-19. The assay was immunoSEQ multiplex PCR, and TCRdb's table has in-frame clones only and misses some. The sample lists 39,000 or so clones, roughly 90% occurring once. Sample: peripheral blood. These receptor sequences come from a man aged 50 to 60 with active COVID-19. The CDR3 runs from the conserved cysteine through the conserved F or W. D genes are given only for firm matches. Clone size appears in some rows only: once, few, many, or a class for an expanded clone.

length	V	J	size	D	DNA	CDR3
15	TRBV12-5	TRBJ1-1	.	.	TGTGCTAGTGGGGCCGGAGTTTTTATGAACACTGAAGCTTTCTTT	CASGAGVFMNTEAFF
18	TRBV11-3	TRBJ2-3	.	TRBD2	TGTGCCAGCAGTTTAAACGCGGGGGGTCCTCCTAGCACAGATACGCAGTATTTT	CASSLNAGGPPSTDTQYF
15	TRBV7-3	TRBJ2-5	.	TRBD1	TGTGCCAGCAGCCTGGGGACAGGGCTAGGAGAGACCCAGTACTTC	CASSLGTGLGETQYF
15	TRBV2	TRBJ2-3	.	TRBD2	TGTGCCAGCAGTGAAGCGCGGGGGGGCCCAGATACGCAGTATTTT	CASSEARGGPDTQYF
14	TRBV6-5	TRBJ1-1	.	.	TGTGCCAGCATCCAATGGCTAGGGGACACTGAAGCTTTCTTT	CASIQWLGDTEAFF
14	TRBV5-4	TRBJ1-2	.	TRBD1	TGTGCCAGCAGCCGAACATACAGGGGGTCTGGCTACACCTTC	CASSRTYRGSGYTF
15	TRBV11-3	TRBJ1-5	.	.	TGTGCCAGCAGCTTAGGGGGGGTAGGAAATCAGCCCCAGCATTTT	CASSLGGVGNQPQHF
15	TRBV19	TRBJ2-7	.	TRBD2	TGTGCCAGTAGTTACGGGACTAGCGGGAGTGGGGAGCAGTACTTC	CASSYGTSGSGEQYF
15	TRBV18	TRBJ2-3	.	.	TGTGCCAGCTCACCACCTAGCGGCCAGGCAGATACGCAGTATTTT	CASSPPSGQADTQYF
13	TRBV11-2	TRBJ2-3	.	.	TGTGCCAGCAGCTCCGAGATCACAGATACGCAGTATTTT	CASSSEITDTQYF
15	TRBV7-2	TRBJ2-5	once	TRBD2	TGTGCCAGCAGCTTAGCCGGACTAGGGGAGGAGACCCAGTACTTC	CASSLAGLGEETQYF
13	TRBV5-4	TRBJ1-2	.	.	TGTGCCAGCAGCCCTACAGGGACGGAAGGCTACACCTTC	CASSPTGTEGYTF
16	TRBV5-1	TRBJ2-2	.	TRBD2	TGCGCCAGCAGCTCTATCAGCGGGGGAGACACCGGGGAGCTGTTTTTT	CASSSISGGDTGELFF
11	TRBV6-5	TRBJ2-1	.	.	TGTGCGGCGGGACTCTACAATGAGCAGTTCTTC	CAAGLYNEQFF
10	TRBV30	TRBJ1-2	.	.	TGTGCCTGGAGGCAGGGAATCTACACCTTC	CAWRQGIYTF
15	TRBV11-3	TRBJ1-2	.	.	TGTGCCAGCAGCCCCGGACAGATCCACAACTATGGCTACACCTTC	CASSPGQIHNYGYTF
17	TRBV1	TRBJ2-5	.	.	TGCACCAGCAGCCAAGATCGGAGCGGGGGGCAGGGAGAGACCCAGTACTTC	CTSSQDRSGGQGETQYF
14	TRBV11-2	TRBJ1-1	.	.	TGTGCCAGCAGCGTCTCCTGGGACACCGCGGTGGCTTTCTTT	CASSVSWDTAVAFF
12	TRBV10-3	TRBJ1-1	few	.	TGTGCCATCAGTGAAGAGTTCACTGAAGCTTTCTTT	CAISEEFTEAFF
15	TRBV19	TRBJ2-7	.	TRBD1	TGTGCCAGTAGTGTTCCGGGACAGGGGATCTACGAGCAGTACTTC	CASSVPGQGIYEQYF
15	TRBV5-1	TRBJ1-1	.	.	TGCGCCAGCAGCGCCGGCGAGGGATCCTGGACTGAAGCTTTCTTT	CASSAGEGSWTEAFF
20	TRBV7-6	TRBJ2-1	.	TRBD2	TGTGCCAGCAGCTCAAGACTAGCGGACCACCTCATAAACTCCTACAATGAGCAGTTCTTC	CASSSRLADHLINSYNEQFF
16	TRBV7-9	TRBJ1-3	.	.	TGTGCCAGCAGTAAAGAACAGCCAATCTCTGGAAACACCATATATTTT	CASSKEQPISGNTIYF
16	TRBV6-1	TRBJ1-2	.	.	TGTGCCAGCAGTGAATACCGGGGATCCTTGAGCTATGGCTACACCTTC	CASSEYRGSLSYGYTF
16	TRBV7-8	TRBJ1-5	.	.	TGTGCCAGCAGCTTAGCGAGGACAGATCTCAATCAGCCCCAGCATTTT	CASSLARTDLNQPQHF
15	TRBV7-8	TRBJ1-5	.	.	TGTGCCAGCACCCAATCCGGGAATAGCAATCAGCCCCAGCATTTT	CASTQSGNSNQPQHF
14	TRBV29-1	TRBJ2-3	.	TRBD2	TGCAGCGTTCGACCGGGACTAGCGGATGATACGCAGTATTTT	CSVRPGLADDTQYF
14	TRBV4-3	TRBJ1-4	.	.	TGCGCCAGCAGCCCGGGAGGCCCTAATGAAAAACTGTTTTTT	CASSPGGPNEKLFF
15	TRBV18	TRBJ2-3	.	.	TGTGCCAGCTCACCTCCCACCGACGGGACAGATACGCAGTATTTT	CASSPPTDGTDTQYF